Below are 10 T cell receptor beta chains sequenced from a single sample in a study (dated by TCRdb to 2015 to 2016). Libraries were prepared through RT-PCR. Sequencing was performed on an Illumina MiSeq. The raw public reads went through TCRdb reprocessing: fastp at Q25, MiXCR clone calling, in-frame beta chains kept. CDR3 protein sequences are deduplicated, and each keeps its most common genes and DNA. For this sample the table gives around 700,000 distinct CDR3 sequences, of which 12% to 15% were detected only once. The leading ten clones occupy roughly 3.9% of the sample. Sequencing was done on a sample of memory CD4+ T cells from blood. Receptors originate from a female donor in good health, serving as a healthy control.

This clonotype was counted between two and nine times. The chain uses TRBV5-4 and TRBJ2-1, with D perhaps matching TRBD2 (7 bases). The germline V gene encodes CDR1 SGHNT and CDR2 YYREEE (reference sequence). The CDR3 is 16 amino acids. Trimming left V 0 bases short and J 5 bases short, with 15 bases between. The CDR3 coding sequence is TGTGCCAGCAGCTTGGCCGGGGGGCGCGTCAACAATGAGCAGTTCTTC. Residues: CASSLAGGRVNNEQFF.

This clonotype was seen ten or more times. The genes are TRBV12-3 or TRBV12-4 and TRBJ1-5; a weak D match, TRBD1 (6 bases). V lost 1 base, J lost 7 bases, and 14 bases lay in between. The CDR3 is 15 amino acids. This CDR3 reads CASSLVGGGGQPQHF. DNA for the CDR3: TGTGCCAGCAGTTTAGTAGGGGGAGGTGGGCAGCCCCAGCATTTT.

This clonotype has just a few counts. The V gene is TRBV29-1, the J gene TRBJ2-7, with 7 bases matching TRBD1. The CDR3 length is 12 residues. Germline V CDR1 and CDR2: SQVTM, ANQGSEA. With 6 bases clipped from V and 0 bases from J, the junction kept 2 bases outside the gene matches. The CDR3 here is CSVRGSSYEQYF. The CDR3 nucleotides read TGCAGCGTCAGGGGGTCCTCCTACGAGCAGTACTTC.

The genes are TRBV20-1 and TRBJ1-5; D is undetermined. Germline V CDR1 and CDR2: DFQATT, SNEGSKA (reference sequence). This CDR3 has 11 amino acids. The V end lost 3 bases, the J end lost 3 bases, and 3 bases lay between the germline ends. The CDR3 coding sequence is TGCAGTGCTAGGTACAATCAGCCCCAGCATTTT. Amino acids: CSARYNQPQHF.

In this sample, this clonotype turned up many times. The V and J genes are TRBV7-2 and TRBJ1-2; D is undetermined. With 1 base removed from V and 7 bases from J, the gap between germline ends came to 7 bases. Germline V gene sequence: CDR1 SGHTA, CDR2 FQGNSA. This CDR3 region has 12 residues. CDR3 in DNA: TGTGCCAGCAGCTTAGGGAGTGTTGGCTACACCTTC. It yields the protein CASSLGSVGYTF.

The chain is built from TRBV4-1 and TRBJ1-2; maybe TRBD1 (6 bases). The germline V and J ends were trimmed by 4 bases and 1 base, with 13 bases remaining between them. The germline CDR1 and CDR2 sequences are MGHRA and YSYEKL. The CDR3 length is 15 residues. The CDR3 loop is CASSRPGHLNYGYTF. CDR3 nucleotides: TGCGCCAGCAGCCGCCCGGGACACCTTAACTATGGCTACACCTTC.

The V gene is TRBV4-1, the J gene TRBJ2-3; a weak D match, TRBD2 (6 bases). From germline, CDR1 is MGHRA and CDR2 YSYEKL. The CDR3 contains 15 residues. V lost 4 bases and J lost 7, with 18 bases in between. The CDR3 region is CASSRSAGMINTQYF. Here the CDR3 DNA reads TGCGCCAGCAGCCGTAGCGCGGGGATGATTAATACGCAGTATTTT.

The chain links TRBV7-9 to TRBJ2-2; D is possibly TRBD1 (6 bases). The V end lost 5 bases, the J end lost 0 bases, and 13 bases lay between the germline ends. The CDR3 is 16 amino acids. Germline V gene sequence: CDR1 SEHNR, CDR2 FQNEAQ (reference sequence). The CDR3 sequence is CASSTWDTSNTGELFF. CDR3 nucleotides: TGTGCCAGCAGCACTTGGGACACCTCGAACACCGGGGAGCTGTTTTTT.

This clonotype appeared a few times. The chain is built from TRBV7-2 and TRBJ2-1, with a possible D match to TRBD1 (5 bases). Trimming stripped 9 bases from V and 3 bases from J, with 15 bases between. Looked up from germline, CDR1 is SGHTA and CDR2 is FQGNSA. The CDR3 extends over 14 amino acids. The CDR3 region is CASTRQTIYNEQFF. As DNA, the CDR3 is TGTGCCAGTACGAGACAGACCATCTACAATGAGCAGTTCTTC.

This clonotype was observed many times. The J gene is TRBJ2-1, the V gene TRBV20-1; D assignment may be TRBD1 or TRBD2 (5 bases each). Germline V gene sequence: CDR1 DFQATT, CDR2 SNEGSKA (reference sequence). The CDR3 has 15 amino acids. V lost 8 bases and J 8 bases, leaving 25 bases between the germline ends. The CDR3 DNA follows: TGCAGTACAAAGGGTGGGACCCGATTTATCGATGAGCAGTTCTTC. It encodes CSTKGGTRFIDEQFF.